This T cell receptor (beta chain) was sequenced during a study of blood T cell repertoires in COVID-19. About the research overall: Acute and convalescent COVID-19 samples came from the United States, Italy and Spain. Sample material is recorded as cDNA or gDNA derived from T cells, B-cell-depleted T cells, or PBMCs.

Per the original data handling: Reference gene primer amplification yielded estimated nucleated cell counts. TCRdb's table, derived via immunoSEQ multiplex PCR, lists solely in-frame clones and lacks some. That table is the source of V, J and clone size, and D and trimming were worked out from the DNA. The repertoire holds about 210,000 clones, 86% seen once, with around 0.76% in the top ten. From germline, CDR1 is SGHTA and CDR2 FQGNSA. The CDR3 totals 16 residues. V dropped 3 bases and J dropped 0 bases, with 12 bases sitting between them. Sequencing was done on a sample of peripheral blood. The chain links TRBV7-2 to TRBJ2-1; D not resolved. This clonotype was obtained from a woman in her 70s with acute or convalescent COVID-19. CDR3 DNA: TGTGCCAGCAGCTTTTCAGCGAGTTTCTCCTACAATGAGCAGTTCTTC. It translates to CASSFSASFSYNEQFF.